This section outlines one TCR beta chain sequence together with its context. It lacks a known antigen. Base qualities are not provided; no much larger clone lies one nucleotide away. Reading the germline V gene (reference sequence) gives CDR1 GTSNPN and CDR2 SVGIG. Trimming at the junction amounts to 5 bases on V and 3 bases on J, and the germline ends lie 13 bases apart. Measured from the cysteine to the phenylalanine, the CDR3 is 13 residues long. Only the CDR3 part of the read is kept: 39 bases, read in frame from the first base. The data belong to a study of T cell repertoires in cytomegalovirus infection (dated by TCRdb to about 2019). Study-level background: Recently identified HLA-C-restricted CMV epitopes, whose presentation resists viral immunomodulation, were targeted by peptide stimulations together with well-studied HLA-B-restricted epitopes. Donor HLA type was relevant to the analysis, because carriage of CMV infection together with the matching HLA type was indicated by public TCR beta signatures. On the study overall, not on this receptor specifically: Carriers of CMV infection plus the relevant HLA type were discriminated by the cumulative frequency of public TCR beta family members in the study cohort and in an independent roughly 320-donor cohort. The ex vivo response was dominated by HLA-C-restricted CMV-specific TCR beta clonotypes, which also provided the single most frequent clonotype in two of eight donors.

This specimen's treatment or condition label, interpreted: in vitro stimulation with specific CMV peptide epitopes to enrich CMV-specific T cells. Sequencing was performed on an Illumina HiSeq 1500. In TCRdb, the public reads were trimmed at Q25 with fastp and aligned with MiXCR, with productive beta chains retained. Every distinct CDR3 protein forms one entry, paired with its most common genes and DNA. The sample yields a few hundred thousand distinct CDR3 sequences; 35% to 50% were counted once. 48% of the sample belongs to the ten largest clones. The chain was built from TRBV30 and TRBJ1-2, with TRBD1 tentatively as D gene (5 bases match). This material consisted of cultured PBMCs, taken from culture after CMV antigen stimulation. The sequence was collected from a human donor in good health (CMV status not recorded). Some clones in this sample may be carry-over from other donors' samples. In nucleotides, the sequence is TGTGCCTGGTGGCCAGGGCCAGACTATGGCTACACCTTC. Its protein reads: CAWWPGPDYGYTF.